This T cell receptor (beta chain) was found in a study of Ad26.COV2.S vaccination and SARS-CoV-2 variants. In the study overall: Doses of Ad26.COV2.S were injected into muscle once or twice, 56 days apart.

Sequenced by immunoSEQ multiplex PCR; TCRdb stores in-frame clones only, minus some. The table lists 300,000 to 350,000 clones, 70% to 90% of them singletons. The V gene's germline CDR1 is SGHRS and CDR2 YFSETQ. The V end lost 3 bases, the J end lost 6 bases, and 18 bases lay between the germline ends. The CDR3 is 15 residues long. Treatment given: 15 to 20 received Ad26.COV2.S at low or high dose, single or two shots; 5 received placebo; per-sample allocation not given. Collection of samples fell on day 63 after the first vaccine or placebo injection. This clone has only a few counts. This receptor was identified in a person aged 18 to 59 who received the Ad26.COV2.S COVID-19 vaccine or a placebo. This chain connects TRBV5-1 to TRBJ1-2, with a tentative D call TRBD1 (6 bases). Source: peripheral blood, taken in a trial of Ad26.COV2.S vaccine versus placebo. CDR3 in amino acids: CASSSGRGGSDGYTF. In nucleotides, the CDR3 is TGCGCCAGCAGCTCGGGGAGAGGGGGAAGCGATGGCTACACCTTC.